The source of this TCR beta chain is a study of shared clonotypes between healthy human individuals. Whole-study context: A few men and a couple of women, aged 18 to 49, were donors. Study results and caveats: Researchers sampled blood only, noting tissue repertoires likely differ. Estimated richness values were generally larger in naive subsets than in memory subsets.

As concerns this clone: Its antigen is unidentified.

Method: immunoSEQ multiplex PCR; TCRdb's copy keeps in-frame clones and lacks some. The sample includes around 2.5 million clones, approximately 94% seen only once; the top ten take about 0.38%. V was shortened by 3 bases and J by 0 bases, with 9 bases between the two germline ends. Germline CDR1 and CDR2: SGDLS and YYNGEE. The length of the CDR3 is 14 residues. Partitioning of CD4+ cells yielded a CD45RA+ naive subset and a CD45RA-negative memory subset. The TCR originated in a man younger than 30 in good health. Some clones in this sample may be carry-over from other donors' samples. The V and J genes are TRBV9 and TRBJ2-5; D gene unclear. The specimen was naive CD4+ T cells from PBMCs. Indicated subset: CD45RA+ positively selected. The CDR3 DNA sequence: TGTGCCAGCAGCGCCAGGACCGACCAAGAGACCCAGTACTTC. Protein sequence: CASSARTDQETQYF.